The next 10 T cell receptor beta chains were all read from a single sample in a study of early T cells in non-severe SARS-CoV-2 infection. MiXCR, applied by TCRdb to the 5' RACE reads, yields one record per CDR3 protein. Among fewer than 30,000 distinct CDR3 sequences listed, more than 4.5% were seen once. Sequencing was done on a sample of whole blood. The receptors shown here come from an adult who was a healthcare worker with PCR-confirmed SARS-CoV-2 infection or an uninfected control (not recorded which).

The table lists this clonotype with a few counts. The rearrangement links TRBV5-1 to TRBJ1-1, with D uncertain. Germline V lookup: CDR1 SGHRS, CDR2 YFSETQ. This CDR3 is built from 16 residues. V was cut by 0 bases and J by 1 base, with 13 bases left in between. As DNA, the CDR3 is TGCGCCAGCAGCTTGGCCTGGCAGAGTAGGAACACTGAAGCTTTCTTT. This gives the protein CASSLAWQSRNTEAFF. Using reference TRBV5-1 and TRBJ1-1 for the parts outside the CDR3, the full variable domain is KAGVTQTPRYLIKTRGQQVTLSCSPISGHRSVSWYQQTPGQGLQFLFEYFSETQRNKGNFPGRFSGRQFSNSRSEMNVSTLELGDSALYLCASSLAWQSRNTEAFFGQGTRLTVV.

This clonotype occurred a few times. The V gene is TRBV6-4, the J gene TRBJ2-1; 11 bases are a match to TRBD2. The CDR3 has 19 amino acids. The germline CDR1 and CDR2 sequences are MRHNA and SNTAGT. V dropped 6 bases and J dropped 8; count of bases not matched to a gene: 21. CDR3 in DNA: TGTGCCAGCAGGGCCTGTGGGCTAGCGGGGGGACCGCCGAGGGATGAGCAGTTCTTC. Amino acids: CASRACGLAGGPPRDEQFF.

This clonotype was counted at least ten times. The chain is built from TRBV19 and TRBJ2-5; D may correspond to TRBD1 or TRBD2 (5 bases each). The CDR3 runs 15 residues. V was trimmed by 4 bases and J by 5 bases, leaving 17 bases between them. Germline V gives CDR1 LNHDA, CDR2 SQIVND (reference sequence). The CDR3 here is CASSTTGTLRETQYF. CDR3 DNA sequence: TGTGCCAGTAGTACCACCGGGACCCTAAGGGAGACCCAGTACTTC.

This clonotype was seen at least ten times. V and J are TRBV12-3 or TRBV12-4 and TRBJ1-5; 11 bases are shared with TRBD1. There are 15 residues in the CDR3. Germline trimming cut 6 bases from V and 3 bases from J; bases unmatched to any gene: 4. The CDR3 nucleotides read TGTGCCAGCAGCCCGGGACAGGGGGACAATCAGCCCCAGCATTTT. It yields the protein CASSPGQGDNQPQHF.

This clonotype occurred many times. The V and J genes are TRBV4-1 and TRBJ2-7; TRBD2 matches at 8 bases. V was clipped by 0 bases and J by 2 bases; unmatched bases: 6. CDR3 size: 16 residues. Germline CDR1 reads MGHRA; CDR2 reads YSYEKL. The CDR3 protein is CASSQDRRGDPYEQYF. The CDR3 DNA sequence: TGCGCCAGCAGCCAAGATCGGCGGGGGGACCCCTACGAGCAGTACTTC.

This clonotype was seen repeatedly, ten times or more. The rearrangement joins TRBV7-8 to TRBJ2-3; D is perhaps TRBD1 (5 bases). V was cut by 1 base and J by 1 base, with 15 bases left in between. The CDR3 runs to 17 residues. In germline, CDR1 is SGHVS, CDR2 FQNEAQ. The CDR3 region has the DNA TGTGCCAGCAGCTTAGTGGTTGGGGCAGGCGGCACAGATACGCAGTATTTT. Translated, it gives CASSLVVGAGGTDTQYF.

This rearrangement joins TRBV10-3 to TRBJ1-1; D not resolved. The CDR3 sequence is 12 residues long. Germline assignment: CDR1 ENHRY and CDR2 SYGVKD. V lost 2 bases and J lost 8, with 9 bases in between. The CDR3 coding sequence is TGTGCCATCAGTGAGGCCAACCGGGAAGCTTTCTTT. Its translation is CAISEANREAFF.

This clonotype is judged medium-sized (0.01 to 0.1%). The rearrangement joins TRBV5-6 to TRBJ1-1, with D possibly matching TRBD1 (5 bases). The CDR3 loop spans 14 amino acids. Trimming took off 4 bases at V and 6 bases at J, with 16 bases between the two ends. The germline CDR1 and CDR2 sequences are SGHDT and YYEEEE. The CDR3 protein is CASSPRAPGAEAFF. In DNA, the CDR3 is TGTGCCAGCAGCCCTCGGGCACCGGGGGCTGAAGCTTTCTTT. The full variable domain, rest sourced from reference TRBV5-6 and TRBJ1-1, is DAGVTQSPTHLIKTRGQQVTLRCSPKSGHDTVSWYQQALGQGPQFIFQYYEEEERQRGNFPDRFSGHQFPNYSSELNVNALLLGDSALYLCASSPRAPGAEAFFGQGTRLTVV.

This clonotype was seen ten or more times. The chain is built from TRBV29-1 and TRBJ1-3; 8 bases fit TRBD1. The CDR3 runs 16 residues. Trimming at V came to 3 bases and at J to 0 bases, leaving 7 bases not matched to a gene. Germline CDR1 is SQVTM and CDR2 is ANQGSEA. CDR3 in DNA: TGCAGCGTTGAGGGGGTCGACAGGGGCTCTGGAAACACCATATATTTT. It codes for CSVEGVDRGSGNTIYF.

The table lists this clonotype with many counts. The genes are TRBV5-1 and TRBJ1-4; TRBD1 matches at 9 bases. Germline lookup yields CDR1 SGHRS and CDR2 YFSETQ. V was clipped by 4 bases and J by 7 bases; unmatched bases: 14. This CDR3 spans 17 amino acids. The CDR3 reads CASSPGQGSGSTEKLFF. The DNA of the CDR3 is TGCGCCAGCAGCCCCGGACAGGGGAGTGGAAGTACTGAAAAACTGTTTTTT.